Listed below are T cell receptor beta chains from one sample, sequenced in a study of early stage breast cancer tumors. Data came from immunoSEQ multiplex PCR; TCRdb stores just in-frame clones and leaves some out. The sample contains about 19,000 clones, approximately 82% of which appear only once. Sequenced sample: blood. The receptor set was obtained from a person aged 65 to 79 with breast cancer. The CDR3 runs from the conserved cysteine through the conserved F or W. D genes are given only for firm matches. The size field is filled for only some rows; it gives once, few, many or a size class.

V,J,D,size,CDR3,DNA
TRBV2,TRBJ1-1,-,-,CASSEMGRVTEAFF,TGTGCCAGCAGTGAAATGGGCAGGGTCACTGAAGCTTTCTTT
TRBV7-2,TRBJ2-3,-,once,CASSPGVSTDTQYF,TGTGCCAGCAGTCCGGGGGTTAGCACAGATACGCAGTATTTT
TRBV9,TRBJ1-1,TRBD1,few,CASSQTGVGNTEAFF,TGTGCCAGCAGTCAGACAGGGGTAGGGAACACTGAAGCTTTCTTT
TRBV5-8,TRBJ1-2,TRBD1,-,CASSLLTGGGGYTF,TGTGCCAGCAGCCTACTGACAGGGGGCGGGGGCTACACCTTC
TRBV2,TRBJ2-7,-,-,CASSEIREQYF,TGTGCCAGCAGTGAAATTCGCGAGCAGTACTTC
TRBV7-3,TRBJ1-2,TRBD1,-,CASSLSGQGVYGYTF,TGTGCCAGCAGCTTAAGCGGACAGGGAGTCTATGGCTACACCTTC
TRBV30,TRBJ1-4,-,-,CAWESGTYNEKLFF,TGTGCCTGGGAATCGGGGACATACAATGAAAAACTGTTTTTT
TRBV7-9,TRBJ1-1,-,-,CASSLQGGGTEAFF,TGTGCCAGCAGCTTACAGGGTGGGGGGACTGAAGCTTTCTTT
TRBV2,TRBJ2-1,-,-,CASSNNEQFF,TGTGCCAGCAGCAACAATGAGCAGTTCTTC
TRBV7-3,TRBJ2-1,-,-,CASSRGAGEYNEQFF,TGTGCCAGCAGCCGGGGAGCAGGGGAATACAATGAGCAGTTCTTC
TRBV7-3,TRBJ2-3,-,-,CASSFDSATDTQYF,TGTGCCAGCAGTTTCGACTCGGCCACAGATACGCAGTATTTT
TRBV7-3,TRBJ1-1,TRBD1,-,CASSLTGQTNTEAFF,TGTGCCAGCAGCTTAACGGGACAGACGAACACTGAAGCTTTCTTT
TRBV2,TRBJ2-5,-,-,CASTLGGAGLQETQYF,TGTGCCAGCACCCTTGGGGGGGCGGGATTACAAGAGACCCAGTACTTC
TRBV6-5,TRBJ2-1,-,-,CASTHTGSSYNEQFF,TGTGCCAGCACTCATACGGGGAGCTCCTACAATGAGCAGTTCTTC
TRBV9,TRBJ2-2,TRBD2,-,CASSPRLAADTGELFF,TGTGCCAGCAGCCCCCGACTAGCGGCGGACACCGGGGAGCTGTTTTTT
TRBV25-1,TRBJ1-4,TRBD1,-,CASSASTGRLEKLFF,TGTGCCAGCAGTGCTTCGACAGGGAGGTTAGAAAAACTGTTTTTT
TRBV28,TRBJ1-3,-,-,CASSNTFLSSGNTIYF,TGTGCCAGCAGTAACACCTTTTTAAGCTCTGGAAACACCATATATTTT